The sequence of this T cell receptor (beta chain) was determined in a study of T cell repertoires in cytomegalovirus infection. Study in general: Indications came from public TCR beta signatures; they pointed to CMV infection and to a matching HLA type.

With respect to this clonotype: What it recognizes is unknown. A much larger clone differs from this one at a single base, so this may be a read error.

Study results and limitations: Dominant in the ex vivo response were TCR beta clonotypes restricted by HLA-C and specific for CMV.

The CDR3 has 15 amino acids. TCRdb reprocessed the reads via MiXCR and lists one record per CDR3 protein. The table includes under 800,000 distinct CDR3 sequences, more than 20% detected once. This TCR was sampled from a human donor in good health (CMV status not recorded). Some clones in this sample may be carry-over from other donors' samples. The J gene is TRBJ2-6, the V gene TRBV12-3 or TRBV12-4; 7 positions match TRBD2. What was sequenced was CD8+ T cells from PBMCs. The CDR3 protein is CASSLSGAGTNVLTF. Here the CDR3 DNA reads TGTGCCAGCAGTTTGAGCGGGGCTGGGACCAACGTCCTGACTTTC.